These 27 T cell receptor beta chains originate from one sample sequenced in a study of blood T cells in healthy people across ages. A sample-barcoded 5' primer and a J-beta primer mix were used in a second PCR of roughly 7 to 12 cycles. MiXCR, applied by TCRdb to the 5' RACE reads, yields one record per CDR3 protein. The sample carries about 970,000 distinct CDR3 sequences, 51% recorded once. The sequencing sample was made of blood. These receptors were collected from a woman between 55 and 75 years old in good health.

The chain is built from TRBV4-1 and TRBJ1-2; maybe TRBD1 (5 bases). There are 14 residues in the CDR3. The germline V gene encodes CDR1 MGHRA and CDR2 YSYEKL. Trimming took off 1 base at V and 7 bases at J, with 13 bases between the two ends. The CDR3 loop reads CASSQVWAGGGYTF. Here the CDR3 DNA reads TGCGCCAGCAGCCAAGTATGGGCTGGGGGTGGCTACACCTTC.

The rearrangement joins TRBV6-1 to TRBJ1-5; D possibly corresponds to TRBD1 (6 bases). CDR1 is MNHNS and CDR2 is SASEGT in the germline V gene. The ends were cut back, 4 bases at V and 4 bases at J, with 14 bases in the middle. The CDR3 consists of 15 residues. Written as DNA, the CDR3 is TGTGCCAGCAGTGGGAGGGACATGGGGAATCAGCCCCAGCATTTT. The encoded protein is CASSGRDMGNQPQHF.

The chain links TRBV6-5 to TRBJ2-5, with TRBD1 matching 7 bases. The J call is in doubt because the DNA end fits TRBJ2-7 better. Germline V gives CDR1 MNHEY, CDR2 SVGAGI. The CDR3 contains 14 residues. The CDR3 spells CASRSGGFVYEQYF. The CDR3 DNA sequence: TGTGCCAGCCGCTCAGGGGGATTTGTCTACGAGCAGTACTTC.

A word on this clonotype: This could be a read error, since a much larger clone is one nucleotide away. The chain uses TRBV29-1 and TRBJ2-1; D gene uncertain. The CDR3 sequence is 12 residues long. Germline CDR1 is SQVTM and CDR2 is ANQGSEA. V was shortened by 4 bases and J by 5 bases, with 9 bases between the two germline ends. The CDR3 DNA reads TGCAGCGTTGGATATGGTGACAATGAGCAGTTCTTC. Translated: CSVGYGDNEQFF.

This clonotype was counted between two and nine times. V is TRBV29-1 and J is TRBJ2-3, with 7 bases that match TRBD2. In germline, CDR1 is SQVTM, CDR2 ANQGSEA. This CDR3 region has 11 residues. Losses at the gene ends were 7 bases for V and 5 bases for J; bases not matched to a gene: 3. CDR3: CSGGEGDTQYF. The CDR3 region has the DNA TGCAGCGGGGGGGAGGGAGATACGCAGTATTTT.

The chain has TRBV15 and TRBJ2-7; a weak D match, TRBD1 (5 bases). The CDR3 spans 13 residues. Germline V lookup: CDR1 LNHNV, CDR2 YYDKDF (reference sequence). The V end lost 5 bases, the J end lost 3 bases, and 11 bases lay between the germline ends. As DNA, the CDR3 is TGTGCCACCAGCCGGACACCCGACTACGAGCAGTACTTC. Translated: CATSRTPDYEQYF.

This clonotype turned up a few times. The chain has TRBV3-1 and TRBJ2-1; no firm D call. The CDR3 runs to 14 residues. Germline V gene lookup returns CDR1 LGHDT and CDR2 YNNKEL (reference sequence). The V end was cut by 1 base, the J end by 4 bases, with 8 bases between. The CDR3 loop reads CASSQVDRYNEQFF. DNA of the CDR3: TGTGCCAGCAGCCAAGTTGACCGGTACAATGAGCAGTTCTTC.

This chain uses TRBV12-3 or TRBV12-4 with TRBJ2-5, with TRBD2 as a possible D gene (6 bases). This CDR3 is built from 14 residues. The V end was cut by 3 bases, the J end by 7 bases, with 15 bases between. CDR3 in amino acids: CASSLRETSGTQYF. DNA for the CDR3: TGTGCCAGCAGTTTGAGGGAGACTAGTGGGACCCAGTACTTC.

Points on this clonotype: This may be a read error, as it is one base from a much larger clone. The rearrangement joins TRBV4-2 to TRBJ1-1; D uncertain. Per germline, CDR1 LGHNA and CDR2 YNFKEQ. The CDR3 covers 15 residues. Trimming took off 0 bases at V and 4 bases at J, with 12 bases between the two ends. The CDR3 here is CASSQEYAQSTEAFF. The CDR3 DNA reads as TGTGCCAGCAGCCAAGAATATGCACAGTCCACTGAAGCTTTCTTT.

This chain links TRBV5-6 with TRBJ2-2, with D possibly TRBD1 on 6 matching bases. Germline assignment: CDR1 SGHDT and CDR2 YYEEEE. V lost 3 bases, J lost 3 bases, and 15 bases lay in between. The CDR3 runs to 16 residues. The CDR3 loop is CASSSLGATHTGELFF. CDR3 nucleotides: TGTGCCAGCAGCTCACTGGGGGCTACTCACACCGGGGAGCTGTTTTTT. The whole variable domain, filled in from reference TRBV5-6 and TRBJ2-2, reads DAGVTQSPTHLIKTRGQQVTLRCSPKSGHDTVSWYQQALGQGPQFIFQYYEEEERQRGNFPDRFSGHQFPNYSSELNVNALLLGDSALYLCASSSLGATHTGELFFGEGSRLTVL.

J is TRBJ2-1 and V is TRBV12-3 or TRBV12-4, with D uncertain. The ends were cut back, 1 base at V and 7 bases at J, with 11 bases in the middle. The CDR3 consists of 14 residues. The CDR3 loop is CASSLVLYENEQFF. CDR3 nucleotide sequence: TGTGCCAGCAGTTTAGTTCTATACGAGAATGAGCAGTTCTTC.

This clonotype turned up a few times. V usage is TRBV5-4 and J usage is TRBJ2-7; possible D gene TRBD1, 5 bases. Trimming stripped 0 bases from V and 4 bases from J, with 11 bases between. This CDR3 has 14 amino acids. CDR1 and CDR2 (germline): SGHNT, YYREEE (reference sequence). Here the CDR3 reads CASSLAGKGYEQYF. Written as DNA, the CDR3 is TGTGCCAGCAGCTTGGCAGGGAAGGGGTACGAGCAGTACTTC.

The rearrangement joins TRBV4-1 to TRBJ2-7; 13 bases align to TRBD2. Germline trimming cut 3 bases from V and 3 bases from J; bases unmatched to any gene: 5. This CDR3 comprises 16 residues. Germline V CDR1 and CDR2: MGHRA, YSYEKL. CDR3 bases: TGCGCCAGCAGCCAGGGACTAGCGGGATTCTTCTACGAGCAGTACTTC. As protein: CASSQGLAGFFYEQYF.

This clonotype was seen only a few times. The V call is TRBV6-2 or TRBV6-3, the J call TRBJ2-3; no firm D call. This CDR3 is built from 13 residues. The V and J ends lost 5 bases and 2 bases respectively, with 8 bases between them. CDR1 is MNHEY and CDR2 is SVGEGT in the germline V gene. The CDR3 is CASSQANTDTQYF. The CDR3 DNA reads TGTGCCAGCAGTCAGGCAAACACAGATACGCAGTATTTT.

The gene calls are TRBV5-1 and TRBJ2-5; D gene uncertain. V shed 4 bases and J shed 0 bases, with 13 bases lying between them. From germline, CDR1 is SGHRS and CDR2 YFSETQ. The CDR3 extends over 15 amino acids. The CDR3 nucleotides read TGCGCCAGCAGCGTCCTCCAAGGGTACCAAGAGACCCAGTACTTC. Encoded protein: CASSVLQGYQETQYF.

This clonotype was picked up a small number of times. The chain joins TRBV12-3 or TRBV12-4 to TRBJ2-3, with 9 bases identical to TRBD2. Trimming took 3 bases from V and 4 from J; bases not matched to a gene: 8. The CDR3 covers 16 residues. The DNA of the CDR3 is TGTGCCAGCAGTTTTGGGGCGGGAGGGCCTTCAGATACGCAGTATTTT. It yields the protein CASSFGAGGPSDTQYF.

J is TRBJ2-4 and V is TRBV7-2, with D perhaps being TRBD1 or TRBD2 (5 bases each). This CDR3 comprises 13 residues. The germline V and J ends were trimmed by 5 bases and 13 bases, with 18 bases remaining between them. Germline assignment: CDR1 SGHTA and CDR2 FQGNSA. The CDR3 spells CASSITRVGEQYF. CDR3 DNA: TGTGCCAGCAGCATTACCAGAGTAGGGGAGCAGTACTTC.

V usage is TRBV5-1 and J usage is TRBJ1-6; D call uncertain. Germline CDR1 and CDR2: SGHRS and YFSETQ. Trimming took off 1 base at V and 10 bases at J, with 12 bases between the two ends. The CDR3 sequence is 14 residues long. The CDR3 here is CASSLSGVESPLHF. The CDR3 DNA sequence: TGCGCCAGCAGCTTGTCCGGGGTAGAATCACCCCTCCACTTT. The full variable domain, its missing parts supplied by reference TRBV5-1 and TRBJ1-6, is KAGVTQTPRYLIKTRGQQVTLSCSPISGHRSVSWYQQTPGQGLQFLFEYFSETQRNKGNFPGRFSGRQFSNSRSEMNVSTLELGDSALYLCASSLSGVESPLHFGNGTRLTVT.

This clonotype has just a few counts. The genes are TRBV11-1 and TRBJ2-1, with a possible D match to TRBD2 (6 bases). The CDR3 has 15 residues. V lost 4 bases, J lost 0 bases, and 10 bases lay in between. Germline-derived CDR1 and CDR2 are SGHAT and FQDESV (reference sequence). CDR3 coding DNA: TGTGCCAGCAGCTGGGAGGAGAGCTCCTACAATGAGCAGTTCTTC. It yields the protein CASSWEESSYNEQFF.

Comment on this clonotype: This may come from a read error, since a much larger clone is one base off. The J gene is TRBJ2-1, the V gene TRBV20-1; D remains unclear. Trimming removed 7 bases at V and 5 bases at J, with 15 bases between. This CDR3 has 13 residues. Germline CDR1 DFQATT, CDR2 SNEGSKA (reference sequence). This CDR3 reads CSVPAPYHNEQFF. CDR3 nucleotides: TGCAGTGTGCCAGCCCCCTACCACAATGAGCAGTTCTTC.

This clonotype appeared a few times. The CDR3 coding sequence is TGTGCCAGCAGTTACGTGGACTATGAAAAACTGTTTTTT. Translation gives CASSYVDYEKLFF. This chain joins TRBV6-6 and TRBJ1-4, with no clear D. Trimming removed 2 bases at V and 6 bases at J, with 7 bases between. The germline V gene encodes CDR1 MNHNY and CDR2 SVGAGI (reference sequence). The CDR3 sequence is 13 residues long.

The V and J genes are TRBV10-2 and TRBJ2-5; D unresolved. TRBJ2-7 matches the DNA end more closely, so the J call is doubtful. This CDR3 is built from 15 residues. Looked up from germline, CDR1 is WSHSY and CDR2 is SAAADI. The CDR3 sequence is CASKGVKGSAYEQYF. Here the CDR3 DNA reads TGCGCCAGCAAAGGAGTCAAGGGCTCAGCCTACGAGCAGTACTTC.

The DNA of the CDR3 is TGCAGTGCTTACCGGGACTACTTCTACAATGAGCAGTTCTTC. As protein: CSAYRDYFYNEQFF. The genes are TRBV20-1 and TRBJ2-1; 7 positions agree with TRBD2. This CDR3 has 14 amino acids. Looked up from germline, CDR1 is DFQATT and CDR2 is SNEGSKA (reference sequence). V was clipped by 5 bases and J by 3 bases; unmatched bases: 7.

As DNA, the CDR3 is TGTGCCAGCAGCCCCAATAGCGGGAGCACAGATACGCAGTATTTT. Residues: CASSPNSGSTDTQYF. V gene TRBV7-3 combines with J gene TRBJ2-3; 7 bases agree with TRBD2. V lost 5 bases, J lost 0 bases, and 5 bases stayed unmatched. The CDR3 runs to 15 residues. The germline gives CDR1 SGHTA, CDR2 FQGTGA.

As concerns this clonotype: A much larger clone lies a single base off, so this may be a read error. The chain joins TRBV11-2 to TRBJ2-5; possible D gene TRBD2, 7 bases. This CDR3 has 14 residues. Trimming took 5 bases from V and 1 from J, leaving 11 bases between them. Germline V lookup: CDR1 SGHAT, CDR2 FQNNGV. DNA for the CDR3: TGTGCCAGCAGCGCGGGGGCTTTCCAAGAGACCCAGTACTTC. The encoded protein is CASSAGAFQETQYF.

As DNA, the CDR3 is TGTGCCAGCAACGGACAAGTTAACTATGGCTACACCTTC. Translation: CASNGQVNYGYTF. The chain has TRBV28 and TRBJ1-2, with D perhaps TRBD1 (5 bases). V was clipped by 7 bases and J by 1 base, with 10 bases between them. Germline V CDR1 and CDR2: MDHEN, SYDVKM. The CDR3 extends over 13 amino acids.

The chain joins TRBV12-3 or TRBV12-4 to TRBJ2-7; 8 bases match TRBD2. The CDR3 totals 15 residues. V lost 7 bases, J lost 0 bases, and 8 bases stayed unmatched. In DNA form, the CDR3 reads TGTGCCAGCAACAAGGGGGGGACTAGCTCCTACGAGCAGTACTTC. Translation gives CASNKGGTSSYEQYF.